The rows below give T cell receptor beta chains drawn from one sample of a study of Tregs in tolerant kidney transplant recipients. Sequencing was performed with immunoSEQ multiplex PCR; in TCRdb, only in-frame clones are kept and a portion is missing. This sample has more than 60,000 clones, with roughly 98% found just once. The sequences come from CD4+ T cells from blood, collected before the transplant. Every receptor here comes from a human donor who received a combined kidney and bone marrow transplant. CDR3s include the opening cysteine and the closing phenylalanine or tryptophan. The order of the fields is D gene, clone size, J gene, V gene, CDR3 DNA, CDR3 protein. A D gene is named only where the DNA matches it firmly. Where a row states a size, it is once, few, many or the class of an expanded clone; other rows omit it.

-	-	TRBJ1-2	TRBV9	TGTGCCAGCAGCCCGACTGGGTTGCTCTATGGCTACACCTTC	CASSPTGLLYGYTF
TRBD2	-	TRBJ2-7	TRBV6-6	TGTGCCAGCAGCACCCGGGAGGCAGTTCTCTACGAGCAGTACTTC	CASSTREAVLYEQYF
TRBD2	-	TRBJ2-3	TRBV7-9	TGTGCCAGCAGCCCACTAGCGGGCAGCACAGATACGCAGTATTTT	CASSPLAGSTDTQYF
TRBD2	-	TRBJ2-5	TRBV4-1	TGCGCCAGCAGCCAAGATCGTAGTAGCGGGGGGCCGGCGAAGACCCAGTACTTC	CASSQDRSSGGPAKTQYF
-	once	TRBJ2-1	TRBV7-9	TGTGCCAGCAGCGGAGGTGAGACTGCGAAATTCTTC	CASSGGETAKFF
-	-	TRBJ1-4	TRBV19	TGTGCCAGTAGTATACCGGGTGGTGTAACTAATGAAAAACTGTTTTTT	CASSIPGGVTNEKLFF
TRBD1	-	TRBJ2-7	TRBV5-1	TGCGCCAGCAGTCCTTGGGACAGGGGGGTATACGAGCAGTACTTC	CASSPWDRGVYEQYF
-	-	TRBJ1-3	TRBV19	TGTGCCAGTAGTATCTTAATTTCGGGGACACGACGGAACACCATATATTTT	CASSILISGTRRNTIYF
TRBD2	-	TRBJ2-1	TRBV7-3	TGTGCCAGCAGCTTAACTAGCGGGAGGGTCCCTGAGCAGTTCTTC	CASSLTSGRVPEQFF
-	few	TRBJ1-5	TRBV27	TGTGCCAGCAGTCCAATACAGGGATATCAGCCCCAGCATTTT	CASSPIQGYQPQHF
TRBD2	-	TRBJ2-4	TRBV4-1	TGCGCCAGCAGCCCCGGCCTTCTAGCGGGAGGGGACATATTAGCCAAAAACATTCAGTACTTC	CASSPGLLAGGDILAKNIQYF
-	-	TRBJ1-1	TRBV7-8	TGTGCCAGCAGCCACCGAACGTCAGTACAACTGAACACTGAAGCTTTCTTT	CASSHRTSVQLNTEAFF
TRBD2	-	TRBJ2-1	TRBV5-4	TGTGCCAGCAGCTTCTCTCTAGCGGTGTCCTACAATGAGCAGTTCTTC	CASSFSLAVSYNEQFF
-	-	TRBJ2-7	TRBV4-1	TGCGCCAGCACTCGCGATGGGGGGTTCTACGAGCAGTACTTC	CASTRDGGFYEQYF
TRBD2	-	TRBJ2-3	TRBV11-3	TGTGCCAGCAGCTTATGGGAGGGAGCCCGCACAGATACGCAGTATTTT	CASSLWEGARTDTQYF
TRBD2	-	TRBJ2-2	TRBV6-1	TGTGCCAGCAGTGAATTTCCTAGCGGGGACCGGGTCACCGGGGAGCTGTTTTTT	CASSEFPSGDRVTGELFF
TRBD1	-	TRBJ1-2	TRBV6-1	TGTGCCAGCAGTGAAGGGGGGACAGGTGTCTATGGCTACACCTTC	CASSEGGTGVYGYTF
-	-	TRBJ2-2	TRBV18	TGTGCCAGCTCAGCAACAGGGAACACCGGGGAGCTGTTTTTT	CASSATGNTGELFF
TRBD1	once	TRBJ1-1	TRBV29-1	TGCAGCGTTGTTTCTGCAGGGGGCAATGAAGCTTTCTTT	CSVVSAGGNEAFF
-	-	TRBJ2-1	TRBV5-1	TGCGCCAGCAGCGTTGGACAGTTATCCTACAATGAGCAGTTCTTC	CASSVGQLSYNEQFF
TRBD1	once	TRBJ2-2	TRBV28	TGTGCCAGCAGGGCAGGGGGCCCCGGGGAGCTGTTTTTT	CASRAGGPGELFF
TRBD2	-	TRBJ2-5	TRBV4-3	TGCGCCAGCAGCCAAGACCACCCTAGCGGGGGGACCCAAGAGACCCAGTACTTC	CASSQDHPSGGTQETQYF
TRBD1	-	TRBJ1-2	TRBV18	TGTGCCAGCTCAATACTTACAGGGGAAAACTATGGCTACACCTTC	CASSILTGENYGYTF
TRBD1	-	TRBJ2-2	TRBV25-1	TGTGCCAGCAGTGCGACAGGGGAGACCGGGGAGCTGTTTTTT	CASSATGETGELFF
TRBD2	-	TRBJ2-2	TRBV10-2	TGCGCCAGCAGTGAGTTCTACGGGAGGGCCGGACTCGGGGAGCTGTTTTTT	CASSEFYGRAGLGELFF
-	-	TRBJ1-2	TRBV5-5	TGTGCCAGCGATAGGTCCGGGAGCTATGGCTACACCTTC	CASDRSGSYGYTF
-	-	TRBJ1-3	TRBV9	TGTGCCAGCAGCGCCGGAGTAGTGGCTGGAAACACCATATATTTT	CASSAGVVAGNTIYF
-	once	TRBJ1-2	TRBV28	TGTGCCAGCAGTTTAGAAAATACTAACTATGACTACACCTTC	CASSLENTNYDYTF
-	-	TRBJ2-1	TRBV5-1	TGCGCCAGCAGCAGCGACTTGGGGACTGGCTCCCAGCAGTTCTTC	CASSSDLGTGSQQFF
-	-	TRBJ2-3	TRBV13	TGTGCCAGCAGCTTAAGGGGGTGGTTACAGGGGGGATTAGCGGGAGCGGCAGATACGCAGTATTTT	CASSLRGWLQGGLAGAADTQYF
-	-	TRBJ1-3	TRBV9	TGTGCCAGCAGCGTAGCTCCCGCGGGGGTTTCTGGAAACACCATATATTTT	CASSVAPAGVSGNTIYF
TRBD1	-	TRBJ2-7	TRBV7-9	TGTGCCAGCAGCGGGACAGGGGACGAGCAGTACTTC	CASSGTGDEQYF
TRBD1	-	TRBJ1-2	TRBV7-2	TGTGCCAGCAGCTTAAAGACAGGGGGCGGCTATGGCTACACCTTC	CASSLKTGGGYGYTF
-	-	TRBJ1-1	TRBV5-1	TGCGCCAGCAGGGGGGCTAGAGAAGCTTTCTTT	CASRGAREAFF
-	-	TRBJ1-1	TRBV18	TGTGCCAGCTCACCTCCGGGGTCGGGGGGGCGAAAGGTAGCTGAAGCTTTCTTT	CASSPPGSGGRKVAEAFF
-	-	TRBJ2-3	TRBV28	TGTGCCAGCAGTCTAGGGGGGGTGGTTTGGACAGATACGCAGTATTTT	CASSLGGVVWTDTQYF
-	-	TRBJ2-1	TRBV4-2	TGTGCCAGCAGCCCCTCGGGAGGGGGCTTTTTCAATGAGCAGTTCTTC	CASSPSGGGFFNEQFF